A single count supports the clone carrying this T cell receptor beta chain. The antigen is not known. The data were taken from a study of cytomegalovirus exposure and HLA in healthy donors. Study conclusions and caveats: A highly shared variant cluster was judged a likely technical artifact. Analyzed later, association rates of TCRs varied across HLA loci, with DRB1 most and HLA-C fewest. Common viral pathogens (according to a later analysis) appeared linked to several of the most significant clusters.

The primer mix had 60 Vbeta and 13 Jbeta primers. Assay used: immunoSEQ multiplex PCR; TCRdb lists only in-frame clones, some missing. In the table there are approximately 120,000 clones, roughly three quarters of which are singletons. From germline, CDR1 is MRHNA and CDR2 SNTAGT. This CDR3 spans 15 amino acids. The V end was cut by 4 bases, the J end by 0 bases, with 7 bases between. This chain links TRBV6-4 with TRBJ2-6; weak D call: TRBD1 (6 bases). Input material: PBMCs. The sequence was collected from a woman between 40 and 50 years old in good health and CMV-seropositive. The CDR3 DNA reads as TGTGCCAGCAGTGCGGACAGCTCTGGGGCCAACGTCCTGACTTTC. The encoded protein is CASSADSSGANVLTF.